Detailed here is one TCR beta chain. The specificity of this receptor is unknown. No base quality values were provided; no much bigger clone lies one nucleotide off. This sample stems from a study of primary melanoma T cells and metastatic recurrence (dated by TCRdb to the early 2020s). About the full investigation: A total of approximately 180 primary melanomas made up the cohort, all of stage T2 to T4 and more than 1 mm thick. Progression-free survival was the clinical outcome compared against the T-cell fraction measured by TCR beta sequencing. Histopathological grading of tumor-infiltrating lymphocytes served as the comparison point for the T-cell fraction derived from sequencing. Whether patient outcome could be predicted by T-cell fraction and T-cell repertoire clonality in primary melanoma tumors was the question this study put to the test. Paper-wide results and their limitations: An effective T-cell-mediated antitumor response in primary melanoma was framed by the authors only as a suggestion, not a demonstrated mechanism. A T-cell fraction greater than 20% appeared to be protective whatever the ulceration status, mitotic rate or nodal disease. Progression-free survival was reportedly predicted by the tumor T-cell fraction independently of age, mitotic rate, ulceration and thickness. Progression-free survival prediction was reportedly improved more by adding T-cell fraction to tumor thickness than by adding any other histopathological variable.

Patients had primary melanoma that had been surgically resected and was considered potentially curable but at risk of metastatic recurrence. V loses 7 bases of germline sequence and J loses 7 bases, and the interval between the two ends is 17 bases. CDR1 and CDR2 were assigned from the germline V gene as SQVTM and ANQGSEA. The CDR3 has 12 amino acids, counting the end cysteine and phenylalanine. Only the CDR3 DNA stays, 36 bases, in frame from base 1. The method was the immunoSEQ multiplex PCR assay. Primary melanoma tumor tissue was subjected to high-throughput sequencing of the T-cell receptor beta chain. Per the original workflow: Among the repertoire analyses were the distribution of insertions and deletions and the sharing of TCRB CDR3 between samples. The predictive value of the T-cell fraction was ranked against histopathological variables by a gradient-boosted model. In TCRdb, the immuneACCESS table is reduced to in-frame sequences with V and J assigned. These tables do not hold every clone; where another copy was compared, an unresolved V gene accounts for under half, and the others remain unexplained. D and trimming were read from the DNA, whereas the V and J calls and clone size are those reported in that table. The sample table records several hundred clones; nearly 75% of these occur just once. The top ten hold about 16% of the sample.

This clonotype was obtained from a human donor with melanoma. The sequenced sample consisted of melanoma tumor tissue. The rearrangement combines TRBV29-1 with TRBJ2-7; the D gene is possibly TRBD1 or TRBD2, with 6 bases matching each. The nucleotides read TGCAGCGCCACCCCGGGGGCAGATGAGCAGTACTTC. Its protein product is CSATPGADEQYF.